Each of the 9 T cell receptor beta chains below was sequenced from the same sample in a study of blood T cells in healthy people across ages. A second roughly 6 to 12 cycle PCR used barcoded and J-beta primers. Using its own MiXCR run on the 5' RACE reads, TCRdb lists one record per CDR3 protein. The data show roughly 1.5 million distinct CDR3 sequences, roughly 43% seen once. Sample: blood. The receptors come from a woman aged 18-30 years in good health.

This clonotype was recorded a few times. The chain employs TRBV7-8 and TRBJ2-1; TRBD1 aligns across 9 bases. The CDR3 loop spans 16 amino acids. The V segment lost 5 bases and the J segment 8 bases; nucleotides outside the gene matches: 13. CDR1 and CDR2 from the germline V gene are SGHVS and FQNEAQ. CDR3 DNA: TGTGCCAGCAGCGCCCGCCGGGACAGGGTAACGGATGAGCAGTTCTTC. Translating it yields CASSARRDRVTDEQFF.

The chain recombines TRBV28 with TRBJ2-7; tentatively, D is TRBD1 (6 bases). Trimming took 4 bases from V and 3 from J, leaving 16 bases between them. This CDR3 spans 15 amino acids. Germline loops: CDR1 MDHEN, CDR2 SYDVKM. The CDR3 spells CASSSNPQGYYEQYF. The CDR3 nucleotides read TGTGCCAGCAGTTCAAATCCACAGGGCTACTACGAGCAGTACTTC.

The table lists this clonotype with a few counts. V usage is TRBV10-3 and J usage is TRBJ2-1; 7 bases agree with TRBD1. Losses at the gene ends were 0 bases for V and 4 bases for J; bases not matched to a gene: 6. This CDR3 contains 16 residues. Looked up from germline, CDR1 is ENHRY and CDR2 is SYGVKD. The CDR3 region is CAISESHRGSYNEQFF. The CDR3, as DNA: TGTGCCATCAGTGAGTCCCACAGGGGATCATACAATGAGCAGTTCTTC.

The genes are TRBV28 and TRBJ2-3; D ambiguous. CDR1 is MDHEN and CDR2 is SYDVKM in the germline V gene. The CDR3 is 14 amino acids. Trimming shortened V by 2 bases and J by 3 bases, and 9 bases separated the two germline ends. As DNA, the CDR3 is TGTGCCAGCAGTTTAGTGGGCTTGACAGATACGCAGTATTTT. Residues: CASSLVGLTDTQYF.

The chain has TRBV24-1 and TRBJ2-3; D is possibly TRBD2 (6 bases). CDR3 size: 17 residues. V was pared by 3 bases and J by 0 bases, with 15 bases between. Germline V gives CDR1 KGHDR, CDR2 SFDVKD. The CDR3 bases are TGTGCCACCAGTGATCCACATAGCGGATATAGCACAGATACGCAGTATTTT. Translating gives CATSDPHSGYSTDTQYF.

The chain is built from TRBV20-1 and TRBJ2-1; TRBD2 aligns across 12 bases. The J call may be in error: the DNA end matches TRBJ2-7 better. Germline lookup yields CDR1 DFQATT and CDR2 SNEGSKA (reference sequence). The CDR3 runs to 16 residues. The CDR3 region is CSARATSGGPYNEQYF. The CDR3 bases are TGCAGTGCTAGAGCTACTAGCGGGGGGCCATACAATGAGCAGTACTTC.

The chain couples TRBV5-1 to TRBJ1-2; D is perhaps TRBD1 (6 bases). CDR1 is SGHRS, CDR2 YFSETQ, per germline. Trimming took off 2 bases at V and 1 base at J, with 12 bases between the two ends. This CDR3 contains 15 residues. In DNA form, the CDR3 reads TGCGCCAGCAGCTTAGGACAGAATAATAACTATGGCTACACCTTC. It translates to CASSLGQNNNYGYTF.

CDR3 bases: TGTGCCAGCAGCGTAGCAACAGGGCAGGGGAATACGCAGTATTTT. It yields the protein CASSVATGQGNTQYF. V is TRBV9 and J is TRBJ2-3; the D gene is possibly TRBD1 (6 bases). Germline V CDR1 and CDR2: SGDLS, YYNGEE. Trimming pared 0 bases from V and 7 bases from J, leaving 15 bases between. The CDR3 covers 15 residues.

The rearrangement joins TRBV20-1 to TRBJ1-3, with D unclear. Trimming left V 0 bases short and J 0 bases short, with 9 bases between. Germline values: CDR1 DFQATT, CDR2 SNEGSKA (reference sequence). CDR3 size: 15 residues. The DNA of the CDR3 is TGCAGTGCTAGAGAAACAGCCTCCTCTGGAAACACCATATATTTT. Translated, it gives CSARETASSGNTIYF.